This T cell receptor beta chain was recovered during a study of CD8 T cells in Susac syndrome (dated by TCRdb to between 2017 and 2020). Looking at the study overall: Of the Susac syndrome patients who were sequenced, 8 or 9 were in clinical remission while six had clinically active disease. At the time of blood withdrawal, Susac syndrome patients were either therapy-naive, taking corticosteroids (with some also receiving IVIg), or on IVIg alone. Repertoire sequencing was used to test whether CD8+ T cell activation and differentiation in Susac syndrome was antigen driven. CD8+ T cell repertoire clonality was compared between some 12 healthy donors, about 14 Susac syndrome patients and 15 multiple sclerosis patients.

Study-level results and caveats: In the total CD8+ and CD8+ TEMRA repertoires, 15 to 20 and five Susac-specific public clones, respectively, were identified. The TCR sequencing and HLA analysis was acknowledged to have included a relatively small number of individuals. Clonal expansion was seen in Susac syndrome CD8+ repertoires, peaking in CD8+ TEMRA cells and being greater in clinically active patients than in remitting ones.

Peripheral blood CD8+ and CD4+ T cells from healthy donors, Susac syndrome patients and multiple sclerosis patients were profiled using high-throughput TCR beta sequencing. The Susac syndrome patients fulfilled recently defined diagnostic criteria for either definite or probable disease. Bulk CD8+ and CD4+ T cells were purified by magnetic negative isolation, while CD8+ TEMRA cells were enriched using FACS. Blood was drawn into EDTA tubes, processed within 24 hours, and PBMCs were isolated by density gradient centrifugation. PBMCs intended for TCR sequencing were cryopreserved in liquid nitrogen and thawed later in a water bath at 37 degrees C. The sorted or isolated CD4+, CD8+ and CD8+ TEMRA cells reached a purity of at least 90%. RNA was extracted using the RNeasy kit, and roughly 0.45 to 1 microgram was reverse transcribed with random hexamers. The immunoSEQ multiplex PCR assay, covering 54 Vbeta and 13 Jbeta segments, was used to amplify TCR beta CDR3 regions. PCR amplification bias was corrected by using a synthetic template baseline for primer optimization and computational correction. Processing in the source paper ran as follows. Only productive sequences were kept, with reads annotated to V, D and J genes according to IMGT and analyzed in immunoSEQ Analyzer. Clonality was computed as one minus Shannon entropy normalized by log2 of the number of productive unique sequences. For each patient and control, public and private clones were evaluated among the 100 most prevalent clones. Clones were defined as Susac-specific when absent from the healthy and MS cohorts, from approximately 1,100 published viral clones and from other ImmuneACCESS disease sequences. TCRdb reprocessed the public reads (quality trimming at Q25 with fastp, clone calling with MiXCR) and kept in-frame beta chains. Every entry covers one CDR3 protein and lists the most common genes and DNA from its rows. V and J calls and clone size were set by TCRdb, not the authors. The sample table contains 70,000 to 100,000 distinct CDR3 sequences; only one count was recorded for around 96% of them. The leading ten clones occupy 0.4% to 0.45% of the sample.

Notes on this clonotype: The clone's antigen remains unknown. One base away there is no much larger clone; base qualities are not given.

The germline V gene sets CDR1 to MGHDK and CDR2 to SYGVNS. V lost 7 bases and J lost 2 bases, and the count of bases not matched to a germline gene is 10. The CDR3 runs 15 residues from the cysteine to the phenylalanine. Of the read, only the CDR3 DNA is kept; its 45 bases are in frame from base 1. The receptor comes from a human donor with Susac syndrome. This chain joins TRBV25-1 to TRBJ2-5, and TRBD1 matches 7 of the central bases. What was sequenced was CD8+ T cells from PBMCs. Read as DNA, the sequence is TGTGCCAGCATTAAGGGGGCATGGGGGCAAGAGACCCAGTACTTC. Translated, it reads CASIKGAWGQETQYF.